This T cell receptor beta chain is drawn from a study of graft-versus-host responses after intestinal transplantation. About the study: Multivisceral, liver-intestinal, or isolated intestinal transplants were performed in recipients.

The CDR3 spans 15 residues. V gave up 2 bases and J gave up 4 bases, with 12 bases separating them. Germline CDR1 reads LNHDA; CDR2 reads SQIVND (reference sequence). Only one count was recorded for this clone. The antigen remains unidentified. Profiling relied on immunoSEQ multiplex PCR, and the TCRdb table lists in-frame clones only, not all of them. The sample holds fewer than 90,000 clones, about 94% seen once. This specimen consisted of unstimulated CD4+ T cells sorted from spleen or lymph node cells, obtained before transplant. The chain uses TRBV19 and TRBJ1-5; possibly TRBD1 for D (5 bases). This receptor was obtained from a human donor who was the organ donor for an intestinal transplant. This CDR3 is CASSIPGRVNQPQHF. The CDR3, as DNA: TGTGCCAGTAGTATACCCGGCAGGGTGAATCAGCCCCAGCATTTT.